The next 13 T cell receptor beta chains were all read from a single sample in a study of T-cell reconstitution after alpha-beta-depleted transplantation in children. The library targeted TCRbeta and was prepared with unique molecular identifiers. TCRdb used MiXCR to reprocess the PCR reads, holding one entry per CDR3 protein. Here the sample spans 200,000 to 300,000 distinct CDR3 sequences, roughly 8% being singletons. The input for sequencing was PBMCs, mostly from graft donor cells, taken 180 days after TCRalphabeta/CD19-depleted stem cell transplant. These receptors came from a male patient aged 5 to 17 who had a stem cell transplant for acute lymphoblastic leukemia, so the T cells may come from the graft donor.

This clonotype appeared many times. The chain joins TRBV3-1 to TRBJ2-4; perhaps TRBD1 as D (5 bases). The V and J ends lost 5 bases and 6 bases respectively, with 17 bases between them. Germline V gene lookup returns CDR1 LGHDT and CDR2 YNNKEL (reference sequence). CDR3 length equals 15 residues. CDR3 DNA: TGTGCCAGCAGCGACCCCAGACCCACAGGAAACATTCAGTACTTC. This sequence encodes CASSDPRPTGNIQYF.

This clonotype showed up many times. This sequence joins TRBV12-3 or TRBV12-4 and TRBJ1-5; possible D gene TRBD1, 5 bases. The V end was cut by 2 bases, the J end by 3 bases, with 11 bases between. The CDR3 contains 15 residues. CDR3 amino acids: CASSLMVTDNQPQHF. The CDR3 DNA sequence: TGTGCCAGCAGTTTAATGGTGACAGACAATCAGCCCCAGCATTTT.

V is TRBV5-1 and J is TRBJ2-7; 8 positions agree with TRBD2. The V gene's germline CDR1 is SGHRS and CDR2 YFSETQ. V lost 5 bases to trimming and J lost 3 bases; unmatched junction nucleotides: 7. The CDR3 is 14 amino acids. CDR3 sequence reads: CASRTSESYYEQYF. In nucleotides, the CDR3 is TGCGCCAGCAGGACTAGCGAATCCTACTACGAGCAGTACTTC.

This clonotype showed up many times. The chain carries TRBV20-1 and TRBJ2-7; D is uncertain. Trimming took off 2 bases at V and 7 bases at J, with 12 bases between the two ends. Germline lookup yields CDR1 DFQATT and CDR2 SNEGSKA (reference sequence). The CDR3 contains 12 residues. The CDR3 nucleotides read TGCAGTGCTAGAAGGCTGAGCCTGGAGCAGTACTTC. It specifies CSARRLSLEQYF.

This clonotype was observed at least ten times. The genes are TRBV28 and TRBJ1-5; TRBD1 matches 12 bases. The germline V gene encodes CDR1 MDHEN and CDR2 SYDVKM. Trimming cost V 5 bases and J 6 bases; bases outside gene matches: 8. The CDR3 runs to 16 residues. The CDR3: CASSPPGQGAVQPQHF. The CDR3 DNA sequence: TGTGCCAGCAGTCCGCCGGGACAGGGGGCGGTTCAGCCCCAGCATTTT.

Concerning this clonotype itself: It may be a read error: a sequence one base away is much more abundant. This chain links TRBV9 with TRBJ2-7; 7 bases map to TRBD2. Germline trimming cut 7 bases from V and 5 bases from J; bases unmatched to any gene: 6. Germline CDR1 reads SGDLS; CDR2 reads YYNGEE. The length of the CDR3 is 12 residues. Here the CDR3 reads CASGAGTHEQYF. The CDR3 region has the DNA TGTGCCAGCGGAGCGGGAACCCACGAGCAGTACTTC.

CDR3 residues: CASSMLAGPGELFF. The DNA for the CDR3 is TGTGCCAGTAGTATGCTAGCGGGGCCCGGGGAGCTGTTTTTT. The chain is built from TRBV19 and TRBJ2-2, with TRBD2 identical over 9 bases. J was trimmed by 6 bases and V by 3 bases; bases with no gene match: 2. The CDR3 sequence is 14 residues long. In germline, CDR1 is LNHDA, CDR2 SQIVND (reference sequence).

Many counts were recorded for this clonotype. The rearrangement uses TRBV7-9 and TRBJ1-5; 7 bases agree with TRBD1. The length of the CDR3 is 15 residues. V shed 8 bases, J shed 3 bases, and the junction held 10 bases outside the gene matches. CDR1 is SEHNR, CDR2 FQNEAQ, per germline (reference sequence). The CDR3 nucleotides read TGTGCCAGCGCCCAAACAGGGGTTTTCAATCAGCCCCAGCATTTT. Translating it yields CASAQTGVFNQPQHF.

This clonotype came up a few times. The chain is built from TRBV6-1 and TRBJ1-2; D may be TRBD1 (5 bases). Per the germline V gene, CDR1 is MNHNS and CDR2 is SASEGT. The V end lost 11 bases, the J end lost 3 bases, and 7 bases lay between the germline ends. The CDR3 length is 10 residues. CDR3 nucleotides: TGTGCCGGGGGAGACTATGGCTACACCTTC. Its translation: CAGGDYGYTF.

This clonotype was counted ten times or more. The DNA of the CDR3 is TGCAGCGTAAGGGGGATGAGCTCCTACAATGAGCAGTTCTTC. Its translation is CSVRGMSSYNEQFF. The chain has TRBV29-1 and TRBJ2-1; tentatively, D is TRBD1 (6 bases). Germline V gene data show CDR1 as SQVTM and CDR2 as ANQGSEA. This CDR3 comprises 14 residues. Trimming took 6 bases from V and 0 from J, leaving 12 bases between them.

The sample holds many counts of this clonotype. This chain links TRBV7-2 with TRBJ2-1, with D possibly matching TRBD2 (5 bases). Germline loops: CDR1 SGHTA, CDR2 FQGNSA. The CDR3 sequence is 13 residues long. V was cut by 2 bases and J by 7 bases, with 9 bases left in between. Here the CDR3 reads CASSLSGINEQFF. CDR3 in DNA: TGTGCCAGCAGCTTAAGCGGTATTAATGAGCAGTTCTTC. The whole variable domain, remainder taken from reference TRBV7-2 and TRBJ2-1, is GAGVSQSPSNKVTEKGKDVELRCDPISGHTALYWYRQSLGQGLEFLIYFQGNSAPDKSGLPSDRFSAERTGGSVSTLTIQRTQQEDSAVYLCASSLSGINEQFFGPGTRLTVL.

This clonotype was seen at least ten times. V usage is TRBV9 and J usage is TRBJ2-2, with D uncertain. Germline V gives CDR1 SGDLS, CDR2 YYNGEE. The CDR3 has 15 residues. V was cut by 4 bases and J by 0 bases, with 10 bases left in between. The CDR3 here is CASSSSTANTGELFF. CDR3 sequence (DNA): TGTGCCAGCAGCTCCTCGACGGCGAACACCGGGGAGCTGTTTTTT.

The chain carries TRBV19 and TRBJ2-7; 10 nucleotides line up with TRBD1. Germline V gene lookup returns CDR1 LNHDA and CDR2 SQIVND (reference sequence). The CDR3 sequence is 15 residues long. J lost 7 bases, V lost 3 bases, and 9 bases had no gene match. CDR3 coding DNA: TGTGCCAGTAGTATCGTCCCGGGACAGGGGTGGGAGCAGTACTTC. It translates to CASSIVPGQGWEQYF.